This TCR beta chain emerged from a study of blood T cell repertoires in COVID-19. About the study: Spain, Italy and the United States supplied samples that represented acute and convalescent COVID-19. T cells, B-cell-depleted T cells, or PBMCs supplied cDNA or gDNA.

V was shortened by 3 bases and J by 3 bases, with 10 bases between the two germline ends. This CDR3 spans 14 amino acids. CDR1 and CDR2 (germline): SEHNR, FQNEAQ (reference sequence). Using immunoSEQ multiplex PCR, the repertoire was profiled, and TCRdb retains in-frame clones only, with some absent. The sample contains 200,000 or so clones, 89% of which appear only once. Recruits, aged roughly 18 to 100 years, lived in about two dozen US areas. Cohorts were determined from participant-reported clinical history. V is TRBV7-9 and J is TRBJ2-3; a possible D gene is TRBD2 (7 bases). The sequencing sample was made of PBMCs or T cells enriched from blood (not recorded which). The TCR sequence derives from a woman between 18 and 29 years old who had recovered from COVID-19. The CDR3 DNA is TGTGCCAGCAGCTTTCGGGGGGCAACAGATACGCAGTATTTT. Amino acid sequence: CASSFRGATDTQYF. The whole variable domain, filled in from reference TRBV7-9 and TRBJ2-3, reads DTGVSQNPRHKITKRGQNVTFRCDPISEHNRLYWYRQTLGQGPEFLTYFQNEAQLEKSRLLSDRFSAERPKGSFSTLEIQRTEQGDSAMYLCASSFRGATDTQYFGPGTRLTVL.